This T cell receptor beta chain emerged from a study of blood T cell repertoires in COVID-19. Looking at the study overall: Sites across the United States, Italy and Spain contributed samples from acute and convalescent COVID-19.

Germline V gene sequence: CDR1 SGHRS, CDR2 YFSETQ. V lost 1 base to trimming and J lost 2 bases; unmatched junction nucleotides: 6. This CDR3 contains 15 residues. In the source study's methods: Amplification from reference gene primers served as the basis for estimated nucleated cell counts. Repertoires were generated with immunoSEQ multiplex PCR, while TCRdb's copy carries only in-frame clones and drops some. V, J and clone size reflect that table, while D and trimming were determined from the DNA. Of 25,000 to 35,000 clones listed, under 95% were seen once; the top ten hold roughly 2.3%. The V gene is TRBV5-1, the J gene TRBJ2-7, with TRBD1 matching 7 bases. This sequence was found in a man in his forties or fifties with active COVID-19. The sample comprised peripheral blood. CDR3 protein: CASSLTGDHAYEQYF. CDR3 DNA: TGCGCCAGCAGCTTGACAGGGGACCATGCCTACGAGCAGTACTTC. The full variable domain, completed using reference TRBV5-1 and TRBJ2-7, is KAGVTQTPRYLIKTRGQQVTLSCSPISGHRSVSWYQQTPGQGLQFLFEYFSETQRNKGNFPGRFSGRQFSNSRSEMNVSTLELGDSALYLCASSLTGDHAYEQYFGPGTRLTVT.